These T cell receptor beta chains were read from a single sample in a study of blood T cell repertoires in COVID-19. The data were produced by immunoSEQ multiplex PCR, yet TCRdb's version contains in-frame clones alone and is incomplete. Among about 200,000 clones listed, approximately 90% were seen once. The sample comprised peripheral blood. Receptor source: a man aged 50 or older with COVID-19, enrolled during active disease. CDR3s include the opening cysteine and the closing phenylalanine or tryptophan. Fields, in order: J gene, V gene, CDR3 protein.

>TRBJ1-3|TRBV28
CASSSRRNTIYF
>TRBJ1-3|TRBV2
CASNYRGSGNTIYF
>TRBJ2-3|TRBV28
CASSLVAGVADTQYF
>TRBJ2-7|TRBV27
CASSLDTSYEQYF
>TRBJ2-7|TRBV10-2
CASSGRINEQYF
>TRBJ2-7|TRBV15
CATSRGTGNAYEQYF
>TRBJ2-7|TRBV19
CASSPTGTVYEQYF
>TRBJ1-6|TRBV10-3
CAISEGQGTYNSPLHF
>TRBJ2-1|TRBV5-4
CASSLFVNSNNEQFF
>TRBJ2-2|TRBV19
CASRGTSGSGATGELFF
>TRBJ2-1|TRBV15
CATSRDRGGMEFF
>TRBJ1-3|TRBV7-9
CASSPDIAGNTIYF
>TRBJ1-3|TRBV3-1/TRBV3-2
CASSQDGTGGNTIYF
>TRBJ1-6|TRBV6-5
CASNLGQGNSPLHF
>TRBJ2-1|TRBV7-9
CASSVAGEPQFF
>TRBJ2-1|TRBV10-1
CASSEMRGEQFF
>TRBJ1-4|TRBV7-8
CASSLAVDQGKLFF
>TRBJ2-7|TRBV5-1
CASSSGQDYYEQYF
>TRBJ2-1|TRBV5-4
CASSLAASGDNEQFF
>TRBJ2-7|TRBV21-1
CASRRGAPLTYEQYF
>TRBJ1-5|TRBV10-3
CAISEWRVGEPQHF
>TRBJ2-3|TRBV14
CASSQGLAGPDTQYF
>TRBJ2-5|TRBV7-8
CASSPRRSQETQYF
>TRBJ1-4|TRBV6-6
CATGRPNEKLFF
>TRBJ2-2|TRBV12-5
CASRGVTGELFF
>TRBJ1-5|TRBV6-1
CASSEPGTGGVQPQHF
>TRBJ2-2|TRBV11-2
CASSLERLAGGPTGELFF
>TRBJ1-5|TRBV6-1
CARKTGVGNQPQHF
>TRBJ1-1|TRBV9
CASSVSGTGEHEAFF
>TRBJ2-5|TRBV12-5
CASGLTGGGLTQYF
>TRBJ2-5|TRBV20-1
CSARESETQYF
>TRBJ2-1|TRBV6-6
CASSRARTSGRVDEQFF
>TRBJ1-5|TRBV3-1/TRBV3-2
CASSQARGGPQHF
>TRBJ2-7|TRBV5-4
CASSLRTGGNEQYF
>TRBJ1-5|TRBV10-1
CASAHRGRQPQHF
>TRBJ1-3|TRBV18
CASSPISLTGINTIYF
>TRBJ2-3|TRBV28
CASRLRGVDTQYF
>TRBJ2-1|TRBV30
CAWSVLRGYNEQFF
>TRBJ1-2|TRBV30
CAWGTGNYGYTF
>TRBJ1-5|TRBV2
CAITGDTSNQPQHF
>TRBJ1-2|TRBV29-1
CSVSVDWRGGYTF
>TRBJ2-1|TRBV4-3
CASSSRTSGARNEQFF
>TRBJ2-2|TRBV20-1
CSASLGGQNTGELFF
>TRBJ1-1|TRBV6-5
CASSYAAQLNTEAFF
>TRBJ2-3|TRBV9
CASSVRSGGASTDTQYF
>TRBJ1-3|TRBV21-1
CASRKSSGNTIYF
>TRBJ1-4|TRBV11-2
CASSLGGTGEKLFF
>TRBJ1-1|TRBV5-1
CASSLERGIGTEAFF
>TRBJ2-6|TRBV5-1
CASSPPGQVISGANVLTF
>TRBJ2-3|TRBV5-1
CASSLGTTSGTDTQYF